Reported below is one T cell receptor (beta chain). TCRdb reprocessed the 5' RACE reads and stores each CDR3 protein as one record, lacking DNA. The sample data list around 550,000 distinct CDR3 sequences. Germline-derived CDR1 and CDR2 are ENHRY and SYGVKD. The CDR3 totals 15 residues. This record belongs to a study of T cells expressing NK-cell markers. Study in general: Investigators obtained TCR beta repertoires from sorted CD3+CD56+NKG2C+, CD3+CD56+NKG2C- and CD3+CD56-NKG2C+ T cells.

This clonotype was obtained from a man in his late teens or twenties in good health. The rearrangement joins TRBV10-3 to TRBJ2-5; TCRdb names TRBD1, which stays unverified in the absence of DNA. The sample was blood T cells: a sorted CD56 or NKG2C T cell subset, CD4+ or CD8+ T cells, or bulk PBMC T cells (not recorded which). The CDR3 reads CAIRGRLDRGETQYF.